This entry is about one T cell receptor (beta chain). Antigen specificity is unknown. The data derive from a study of T cell repertoires in cytomegalovirus infection. General study points: HLA-C-restricted CMV-specific TCR beta clonotypes were dominant in the ex vivo response. Pooled public TCR beta family frequency picked out CMV carriers with the relevant HLA.

V was pared by 5 bases and J by 16 bases, with 15 bases of the junction left unmatched. This CDR3 has 14 residues. CDR1 and CDR2 (germline): SGHTA, FQGNSA. A single record per CDR3 protein comes from TCRdb applying MiXCR to the reads. The sample includes about 450,000 distinct CDR3 sequences, 30% to 40% of them seen just once. The sample was PBMCs. The rearrangement uses TRBV7-2 and TRBJ2-2, with 8 nucleotides matching TRBD2. The source is a human donor in good health (CMV status not recorded). Some clones in this sample may be carry-over from other donors' samples. The CDR3 loop reads CASSVSGTSGDPFF. The CDR3 nucleotides read TGTGCCAGCAGCGTTAGCGGGACTTCCGGGGATCCGTTTTTT. The full variable domain, its missing parts supplied by reference TRBV7-2 and TRBJ2-2, is GAGVSQSPSNKVTEKGKDVELRCDPISGHTALYWYRQSLGQGLEFLIYFQGNSAPDKSGLPSDRFSAERTGGSVSTLTIQRTQQEDSAVYLCASSVSGTSGDPFFGEGSRLTVL.